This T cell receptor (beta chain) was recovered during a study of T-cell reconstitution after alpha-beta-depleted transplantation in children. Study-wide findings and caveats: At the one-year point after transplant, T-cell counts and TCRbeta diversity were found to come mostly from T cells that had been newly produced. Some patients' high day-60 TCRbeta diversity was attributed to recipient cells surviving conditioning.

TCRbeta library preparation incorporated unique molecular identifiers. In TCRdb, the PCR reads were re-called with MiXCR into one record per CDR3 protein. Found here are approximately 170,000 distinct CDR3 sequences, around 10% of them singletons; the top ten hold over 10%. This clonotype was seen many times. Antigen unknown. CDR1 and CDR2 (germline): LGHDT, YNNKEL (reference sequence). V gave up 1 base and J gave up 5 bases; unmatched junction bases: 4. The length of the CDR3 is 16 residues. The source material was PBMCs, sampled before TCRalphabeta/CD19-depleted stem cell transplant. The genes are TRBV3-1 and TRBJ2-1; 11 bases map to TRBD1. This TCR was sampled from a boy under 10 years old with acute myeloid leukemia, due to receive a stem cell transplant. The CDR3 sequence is CASSQAPGQGDNEQFF. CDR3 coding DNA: TGTGCCAGCAGCCAAGCACCGGGACAGGGGGACAATGAGCAGTTCTTC.